This TCR beta chain was profiled in a study of blood T cell repertoires in COVID-19. Background on the study: Sites in the United States, Italy and Spain provided acute and convalescent COVID-19 samples. In each case, the material was cDNA or gDNA derived from T cells, B-cell-depleted T cells, or PBMCs.

V was pared by 4 bases and J by 11 bases, with 9 bases between. The CDR3 runs 12 residues. The germline V gene has CDR1 LGHDT and CDR2 YNNKEL (reference sequence). Generated by immunoSEQ multiplex PCR, the TCRdb table keeps only in-frame clones and is missing some. The sample holds 250,000 or so clones, about 86% seen once. The V and J genes are TRBV3-1 (or the pseudogene TRBV3-2) and TRBJ1-6; TRBD1 is a possible D gene (5 bases). Sequencing was performed on peripheral blood. This clonotype was obtained from a man at least 80 years old with acute or convalescent COVID-19. The CDR3, as DNA: TGTGCCAGCAGCCGCGCGGGGGCACCCCTCCACTTT. Translated, it gives CASSRAGAPLHF.